This is a list of T cell receptor beta chains from one sample in a study of T cells in Graves' hyperthyroidism and ophthalmopathy. Each CDR3 protein gets one entry after TCRdb re-called the multiplex PCR reads with MiXCR. The data contain some 700,000 distinct CDR3 sequences, around 15% of them singletons. The sequencing sample was made of blood. These receptors all stem from a man in his fifties or sixties with Graves' hyperthyroidism. CDR3s include the opening cysteine and the closing phenylalanine or tryptophan. D genes are given only for firm matches. Part of the rows lack a size; the others show once, few, many or a class for expanded clones.

v_call	d_call	clone_size	j_call	cdr3_aa	cdr3_nt
TRBV28	-	many	TRBJ1-4	CAAGPGGRGEKLFF	TGTGCCGCCGGACCGGGAGGTAGGGGTGAAAAACTGTTTTTT
TRBV2	-	-	TRBJ2-5	CARRRDSQESQYF	TGTGCCAGGAGGCGGGACAGCCAAGAGTCCCAGTACTTC
TRBV5-1	TRBD1	-	TRBJ1-5	CASTRTGDSNQPQHF	TGCGCCAGCACCCGGACAGGGGACAGCAATCAGCCCCAGCATTTT
TRBV6-2/TRBV6-3	-	-	TRBJ1-1	CASRKRIEAFF	TGTGCCAGCAGAAAGAGAATAGAAGCTTTCTTT
TRBV27	TRBD2	many	TRBJ2-5	CASSSLGLAGEETQYF	TGTGCCAGCAGTTCCCTAGGGCTAGCGGGAGAAGAGACCCAGTACTTC
TRBV6-1	-	-	TRBJ2-6	CASRVPGAGVLTF	TGTGCCAGCAGGGTACCGGGAGCCGGCGTCCTGACTTTC
TRBV29-1	-	-	TRBJ2-7	CSAGSWGFHEQYF	TGCAGCGCCGGCTCATGGGGATTTCACGAGCAGTACTTC
TRBV7-9	-	few	TRBJ1-5	CASSFWDGSNQPQHF	TGTGCCAGCAGCTTCTGGGACGGAAGCAATCAGCCCCAGCATTTT
TRBV18	TRBD2	-	TRBJ2-1	CASSQSGGTYNEQFF	TGTGCCAGCTCACAAAGCGGGGGTACCTACAATGAGCAGTTCTTC
TRBV7-8	-	few	TRBJ2-1	CASSSSGGPGRSYNEQFF	TGTGCCAGCAGCTCCTCAGGGGGGCCGGGACGCTCCTACAATGAGCAGTTCTTC
TRBV11-2	TRBD2	many	TRBJ2-1	CASSLEAGGRNEQFF	TGTGCCAGCAGCTTAGAAGCGGGAGGGCGGAATGAGCAGTTCTTC
TRBV9	-	many	TRBJ2-5	CASSPPYQETQYF	TGTGCCAGCAGTCCCCCATACCAAGAGACCCAGTACTTC
TRBV2	TRBD2	many	TRBJ2-3	CASSELAGGADTQYF	TGTGCCAGCAGTGAGCTAGCGGGAGGGGCAGATACGCAGTATTTT
TRBV10-2	-	many	TRBJ1-6	CASSLNRNSPLHF	TGCGCCAGCAGTCTAAACAGGAATTCACCCCTCCACTTT
TRBV12-3/TRBV12-4	-	many	TRBJ2-5	CASSFSNFGRGGTQYF	TGTGCCAGCAGTTTTAGTAATTTTGGCAGGGGGGGGACCCAGTACTTC
TRBV24-1	TRBD2	many	TRBJ2-5	CATSGARTSGLQETQYF	TGTGCCACCAGTGGTGCCCGGACTAGCGGGCTGCAAGAGACCCAGTACTTC
TRBV10-3	-	few	TRBJ2-7	CATGTNSYEQYF	TGTGCCACAGGGACAAACTCCTACGAGCAGTACTTC
TRBV2	TRBD1	many	TRBJ1-5	CASSEGQQRHQPQHF	TGTGCCAGCAGTGAGGGACAGCAGAGGCATCAGCCCCAGCATTTT
TRBV12-3/TRBV12-4	-	many	TRBJ2-7	CASSDPTTYEQYF	TGTGCCAGCAGTGATCCGACTACCTACGAGCAGTACTTC
TRBV27	TRBD2	few	TRBJ2-7	CASSGTGLAGGAYEQYF	TGTGCCAGCAGTGGAACGGGACTAGCGGGAGGGGCTTACGAGCAGTACTTC
TRBV14	-	-	TRBJ1-1	CASSQQNFRGPTEAFF	TGTGCCAGCAGCCAACAAAATTTCAGGGGCCCCACTGAAGCTTTCTTT
TRBV12-3/TRBV12-4	TRBD1	many	TRBJ1-2	CASRWTGQGYTF	TGTGCCAGCAGATGGACAGGGCAAGGCTACACCTTC
TRBV11-2	TRBD2	few	TRBJ2-7	CASSLSPAGVYEQYF	TGTGCCAGCAGCTTATCGCCAGCGGGAGTTTACGAGCAGTACTTC
TRBV10-3	-	many	TRBJ2-1	CAIRNGGQDEQFF	TGTGCCATCAGAAACGGGGGGCAGGATGAGCAGTTCTTC
TRBV9	TRBD1	-	TRBJ2-7	CASSVDETGGIHEQYF	TGTGCCAGCAGCGTAGACGAGACAGGGGGTATCCACGAGCAGTACTTC
TRBV7-8	TRBD2	many	TRBJ2-3	CASSLYALAGVDTQYF	TGTGCCAGCAGCTTATACGCACTAGCGGGAGTAGATACGCAGTATTTT